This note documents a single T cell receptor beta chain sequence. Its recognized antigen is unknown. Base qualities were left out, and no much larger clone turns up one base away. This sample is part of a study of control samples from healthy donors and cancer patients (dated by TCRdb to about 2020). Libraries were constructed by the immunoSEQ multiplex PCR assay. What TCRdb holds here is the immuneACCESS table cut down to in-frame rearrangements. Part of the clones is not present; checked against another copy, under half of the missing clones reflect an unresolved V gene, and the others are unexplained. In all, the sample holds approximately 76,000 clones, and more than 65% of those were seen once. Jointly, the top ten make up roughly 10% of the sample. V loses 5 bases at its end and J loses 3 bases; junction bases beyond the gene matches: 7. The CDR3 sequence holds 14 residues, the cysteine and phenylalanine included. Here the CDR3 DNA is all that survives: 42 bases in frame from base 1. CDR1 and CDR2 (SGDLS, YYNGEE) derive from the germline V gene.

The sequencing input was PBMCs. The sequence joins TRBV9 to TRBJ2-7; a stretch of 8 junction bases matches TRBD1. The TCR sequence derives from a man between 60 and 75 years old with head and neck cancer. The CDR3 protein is CASSSGTGVYEQYF. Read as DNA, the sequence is TGTGCCAGCAGTTCCGGGACAGGAGTCTACGAGCAGTACTTC.